Following are 13 T cell receptor beta chains from one sample sequenced in a study of shared clonotypes between healthy human individuals. The assay was immunoSEQ multiplex PCR, and TCRdb's table has in-frame clones only and misses some. The top ten clones hold over 1.3% of a sample with some 980,000 clones, 70% to 85% of them seen once. The sequenced sample was memory CD4+ T cells sorted from blood. The sample's subset: CD45RA-negative fraction. The receptors derive from a man aged 18 to 30 in good health.

The rearrangement uses TRBV4-3 and TRBJ2-1; D not resolved. Germline lookup yields CDR1 LGHNA and CDR2 YSLEER. V lost 1 base and J lost 5, with 12 bases in between. The CDR3 extends over 15 amino acids. In DNA, the CDR3 is TGCGCCAGCAGCCAAGCGCGGATTGGGGACAATGAGCAGTTCTTC. This sequence encodes CASSQARIGDNEQFF.

The chain couples TRBV6-1 to TRBJ2-1, with TRBD2 identical over 9 bases. Unmatched junction bases numbered 6, after V lost 7 bases and J lost 2 bases. In germline, CDR1 is MNHNS, CDR2 SASEGT. This CDR3 region has 15 residues. In nucleotides, the CDR3 is TGTGCCAGCAAATCGACTAGCGGTACCTACAATGAGCAGTTCTTC. This translates into CASKSTSGTYNEQFF.

V and J are TRBV7-9 and TRBJ1-4; D might be TRBD1 (5 bases). Trimming took 1 base from V and 1 from J, leaving 7 bases between them. The germline gives CDR1 SEHNR, CDR2 FQNEAQ (reference sequence). The CDR3 has 15 amino acids. The CDR3 DNA reads as TGTGCCAGCAGCTTAGGTCAGGGAACTAATGAAAAACTGTTTTTT. Amino acids: CASSLGQGTNEKLFF. The complete variable domain, with remaining parts taken from reference TRBV7-9 and TRBJ1-4, reads DTGVSQNPRHKITKRGQNVTFRCDPISEHNRLYWYRQTLGQGPEFLTYFQNEAQLEKSRLLSDRFSAERPKGSFSTLEIQRTEQGDSAMYLCASSLGQGTNEKLFFGSGTQLSVL.

The chain couples TRBV2 to TRBJ2-5; D may be TRBD1 (6 bases). The last part of the DNA fits TRBJ2-7 better; the J call may be wrong. Germline assignment: CDR1 SNHLY and CDR2 FYNNEI. The CDR3 loop spans 13 amino acids. In nucleotides, the CDR3 is TGTGCCAGCAGTTACGGACAGAAATACGAGCAGTACTTC. This codes for CASSYGQKYEQYF.

This clone has just one count. The V gene is TRBV30, the J gene TRBJ2-5; no reliable D call. Germline lookup yields CDR1 GTSNPN and CDR2 SVGIG (reference sequence). The ends were cut back, 5 bases at V and 0 bases at J, with 10 bases in the middle. This CDR3 is built from 13 residues. CDR3 DNA sequence: TGTGCCTGGGGGCTTGGGTACCAAGAGACCCAGTACTTC. This sequence encodes CAWGLGYQETQYF.

The chain recombines TRBV5-4 with TRBJ1-1, with D perhaps TRBD1 (6 bases). V lost 0 bases and J lost 0, with 9 bases in between. Germline V gene sequence: CDR1 SGHNT, CDR2 YYREEE (reference sequence). The CDR3 is 15 amino acids. CDR3 bases: TGTGCCAGCAGCTTGGCAGGGGTCATGAACACTGAAGCTTTCTTT. Protein sequence: CASSLAGVMNTEAFF.

The chain has TRBV5-4 and TRBJ1-6, with 7 positions matching TRBD1. This CDR3 region has 16 residues. V trimming: 4 bases; J trimming: 4 bases; junction bases outside the gene matches: 8. CDR1 and CDR2 from the germline V gene are SGHNT and YYREEE (reference sequence). The DNA of the CDR3 is TGTGCCAGCAGCCCGGACAGGATGAGGTATAATTCACCCCTCCACTTT. Translated: CASSPDRMRYNSPLHF.

The chain employs TRBV7-9 and TRBJ1-3, with D unresolved. The CDR3 runs 17 residues. CDR1 is SEHNR and CDR2 is FQNEAQ in the germline V gene (reference sequence). Trimming cost V 2 bases and J 0 bases, with 14 bases left between them. CDR3 coding DNA: TGTGCCAGCAGCTTATTAAGTTTGGTAGGCTCTGGAAACACCATATATTTT. It encodes CASSLLSLVGSGNTIYF.

The table lists this clone with many counts. CDR3: CASSQSGDRSKETQYF. In DNA, the CDR3 is TGCGCCAGCAGTCAATCGGGGGACAGGTCCAAAGAGACCCAGTACTTC. The chain employs TRBV23-1 and TRBJ2-5; 8 bases agree with TRBD1. TRBV23-1 is placed among ORFs of uncertain function. This CDR3 has 16 residues. V lost 0 bases to trimming and J lost 3 bases; unmatched junction nucleotides: 6.

V and J are TRBV5-4 and TRBJ1-6; the D is unclear. The CDR3 has 15 amino acids. Deletions cut 1 base from V and 5 bases from J, with 10 bases between. Germline CDR1 SGHNT, CDR2 YYREEE (reference sequence). CDR3 coding DNA: TGTGCCAGCAGCTTGCCGTACAGCAATAATTCACCCCTCCACTTT. It encodes CASSLPYSNNSPLHF. The entire variable domain, with the rest obtained from reference TRBV5-4 and TRBJ1-6, is as follows: ETGVTQSPTHLIKTRGQQVTLRCSSQSGHNTVSWYQQALGQGPQFIFQYYREEENGRGNFPPRFSGLQFPNYSSELNVNALELDDSALYLCASSLPYSNNSPLHFGNGTRLTVT.

Concerning this clone itself: Only one base separates this from a far larger clonotype, so it likely reflects a read error. This sample includes further DNA sequences coding for the same CDR3. The chain couples TRBV2 to TRBJ1-6; D gene unclear. Germline V gene lookup returns CDR1 SNHLY and CDR2 FYNNEI. The CDR3 length is 13 residues. The CDR3 DNA sequence: TGTGCCAGTAGTGAAGGTCGATCTTCACCCCTCCACTTT. It codes for CASSEGRSSPLHF.

The CDR3 nucleotides read TGTGCCAGCAGCCGCATAGCGGGAGTGACCTACAATGAGCAGTTCTTC. Its translation is CASSRIAGVTYNEQFF. The chain combines TRBV7-9 with TRBJ2-1, with 9 bases identical to TRBD2. V dropped 5 bases and J dropped 2; count of bases not matched to a gene: 7. Germline CDR1 SEHNR, CDR2 FQNEAQ (reference sequence). The CDR3 has 16 residues.

This sequence joins TRBV28 and TRBJ1-4; D not certain. The CDR3 is 15 amino acids. The ends were cut back, 3 bases at V and 4 bases at J, with 12 bases in the middle. The germline V gene encodes CDR1 MDHEN and CDR2 SYDVKM. The CDR3 DNA reads as TGTGCCAGCAGTTTTAGAGGGCTAAGTAATGAAAAACTGTTTTTT. Translating it yields CASSFRGLSNEKLFF.